This T cell receptor beta chain was observed in a study of T cells in Graves' hyperthyroidism and ophthalmopathy (dated by TCRdb to 2018 to 2020). Notes on the research overall: Peripheral blood was collected at initial diagnosis, before any treatment. The paper reports TCR Vbeta CDR3 sequencing of fewer than 150 peripheral blood samples: under 45 ophthalmopathy, about 75 hyperthyroidism and 17 progressor patients. For training and testing, the approximately 97 patients in the discovery cohort were randomly divided in a 7:3 ratio. TCR V-J signatures able to tell the groups apart were searched for in a discovery cohort of approximately 95 patients, of whom 43 had Graves' ophthalmopathy and around 57 had stable Graves' hyperthyroidism. After blood sampling, hyperthyroidism patients were treated with methimazole at a starting dose of 30 mg daily, and ophthalmopathy patients were treated with high-dose intravenous methylprednisolone. In about 6 Graves' hyperthyroidism patients, the study also compared T-cell repertoires from thyroid tissue with T-cell repertoires from blood. Prospective prediction of ophthalmopathy was tested in an independent validation cohort consisting of 18 to 20 hyperthyroidism patients and over 15 patients who later progressed to ophthalmopathy. The full study reports these points: Most expanded thyroid clonotypes (frequency above 0.001) were also found in blood, which suggests that blood repertoires may mirror thyroid immune responses. No statistical method was used to fix the sample size in advance, and group allocation was not hidden from the investigators. In validation, the model predicted progression to ophthalmopathy with approximately 69% sensitivity and 72% to 75% specificity, a median of about 6 months before onset. Ophthalmopathy was separated from stable hyperthyroidism by a 13 V-J signature model, with roughly 88% sensitivity and roughly 84% specificity obtained in cross-validation and 80%/75% obtained in testing.

Ophthalmopathy patients had moderately to severely active disease, with a Clinical Activity Score of 3 or more, a NOSPECS grade of 4 or more, and a disease duration of less than 3 months. The study excluded patients with uncontrolled infections, other autoimmune diseases, pregnancy or lactation. Diagnoses were established on the basis of clinical symptoms, serum thyroxine and TRAb, thyroid ultrasound, and orbital computed tomography. PBMCs were separated from 7.5 to 10 ml of fresh peripheral blood using Ficoll-Paque density gradient centrifugation. Total RNA was extracted with Trizol reagent, and quality was checked on an Agilent 2100 Bioanalyzer. The sample holds many counts of this clonotype. The specificity of this receptor is unknown. Base-call qualities are not available, and no considerably larger clone is one nucleotide away. Amplification of TCR beta CDR3 regions was carried out from RNA transcripts. The first round of RT-PCR for the TCR CDR3 was performed with the HTBI primer set and the Qiagen OneStep RT-PCR kit. Libraries were constructed in a second round of multiplex PCR, after which size selection and purification were carried out. Sequencing of the libraries was done on an Illumina HiSeq2000 using paired-end 100 bp reads. The published analysis was carried out like this. SOAPnuke was used to process the raw data, with reads discarded if the reads contained adapters or uncalled bases, had a mean Phred below 15, or lacked an exact constant-primer or identifier match. High-quality paired reads were merged with COPE v1.2.5, and unique nucleotide sequences were defined as clonotypes. MiTCR v1.1 was used to align the clonotypes against IMGT TRBV, TRBD and TRBJ reference segments. The analysis included only V-J combinations with a frequency above 0.0001, which together covered 98% to 99.2% of the repertoires. A TCS score was defined as the ratio of F50 (clonal expansion) to E x V (chaos), with BLOSUM62-based TCRdist applied between CDR3 peptides within each V-J. Welch's t-statistics and random forest reduced fewer than 550 V-J features to 10 to 15, which were used in a naive Bayes classifier (R e1071). The public reads were reprocessed in TCRdb via fastp at Q25 and MiXCR, keeping in-frame beta chains. CDR3 protein duplicates are merged, each entry listing the most common genes and DNA. In this record, the V and J calls reflect TCRdb's handling and not the investigators' own analysis. The sample includes about 52,000 distinct CDR3 sequences, with less than 60% observed a single time. Roughly 9.1% of the sample is held by the ten biggest clonotypes.

Trimming at the junction amounts to 5 bases on V and 3 bases on J, and the germline ends lie 13 bases apart. CDR1 and CDR2 (SGHVS, FNYEAQ) derive from the germline V gene. The CDR3 spans 14 residues, from the cysteine through the phenylalanine. Only the CDR3 DNA stays, 42 bases, in frame from base 1. Sequenced sample: blood. This chain is built from TRBV7-6 and TRBJ1-1; TRBD1 is a weak D gene call, 5 bases matching. The source of this sequence is a woman between 45 and 60 years old with Graves' ophthalmopathy. The nucleotide sequence is TGTGCCAGCAGCCCCTTAACAGGACACACTGAAGCTTTCTTT. This codes for CASSPLTGHTEAFF. The entire variable domain, with the stretches around the CDR3 drawn from the reference TRBV7-6 and TRBJ1-1 proteins, is GAGVSQSPRYKVTKRGQDVALRCDPISGHVSLYWYRQALGQGPEFLTYFNYEAQQDKSGLPNDRFSAERPEGSISTLTIQRTEQRDSAMYRCASSPLTGHTEAFFGQGTRLTVV.